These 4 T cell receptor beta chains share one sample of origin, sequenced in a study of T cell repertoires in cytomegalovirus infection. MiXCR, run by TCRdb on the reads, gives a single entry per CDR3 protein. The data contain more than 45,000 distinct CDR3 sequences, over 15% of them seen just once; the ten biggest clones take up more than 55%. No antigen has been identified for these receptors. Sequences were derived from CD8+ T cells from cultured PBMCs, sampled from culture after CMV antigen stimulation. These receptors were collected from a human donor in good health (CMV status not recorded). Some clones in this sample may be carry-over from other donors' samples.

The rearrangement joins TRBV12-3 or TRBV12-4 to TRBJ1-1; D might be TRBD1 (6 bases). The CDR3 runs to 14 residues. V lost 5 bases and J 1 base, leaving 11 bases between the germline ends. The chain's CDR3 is CASSDDRPNTEAFF. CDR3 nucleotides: TGTGCCAGCAGTGACGACAGGCCGAACACTGAAGCTTTCTTT.

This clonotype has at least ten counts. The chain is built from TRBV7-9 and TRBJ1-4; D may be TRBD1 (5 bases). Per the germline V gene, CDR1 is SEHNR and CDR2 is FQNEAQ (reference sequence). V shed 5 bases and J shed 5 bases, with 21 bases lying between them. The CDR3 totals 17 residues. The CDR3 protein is CASSPLRQGRLNEKLFF. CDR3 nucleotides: TGTGCCAGCAGCCCTCTCCGGCAGGGACGGCTGAATGAAAAACTGTTTTTT.

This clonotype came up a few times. CDR3 bases: TGTGCCAGCAGCTTAGAGTCAGGGGCTCAGCCCCAGCATTTT. The encoded protein is CASSLESGAQPQHF. V usage is TRBV7-8 and J usage is TRBJ1-5; TRBD1 might be the D (6 bases). V gave up 1 base and J gave up 6 bases, with 10 bases separating them. Germline CDR1 SGHVS, CDR2 FQNEAQ. There are 14 residues in the CDR3.

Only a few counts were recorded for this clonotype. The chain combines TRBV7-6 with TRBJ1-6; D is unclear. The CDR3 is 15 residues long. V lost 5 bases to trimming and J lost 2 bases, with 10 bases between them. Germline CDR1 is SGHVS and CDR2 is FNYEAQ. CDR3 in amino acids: CASSDQNTYNSPLHF. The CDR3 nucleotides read TGTGCCAGCAGCGACCAGAACACCTATAATTCACCCCTCCACTTT.